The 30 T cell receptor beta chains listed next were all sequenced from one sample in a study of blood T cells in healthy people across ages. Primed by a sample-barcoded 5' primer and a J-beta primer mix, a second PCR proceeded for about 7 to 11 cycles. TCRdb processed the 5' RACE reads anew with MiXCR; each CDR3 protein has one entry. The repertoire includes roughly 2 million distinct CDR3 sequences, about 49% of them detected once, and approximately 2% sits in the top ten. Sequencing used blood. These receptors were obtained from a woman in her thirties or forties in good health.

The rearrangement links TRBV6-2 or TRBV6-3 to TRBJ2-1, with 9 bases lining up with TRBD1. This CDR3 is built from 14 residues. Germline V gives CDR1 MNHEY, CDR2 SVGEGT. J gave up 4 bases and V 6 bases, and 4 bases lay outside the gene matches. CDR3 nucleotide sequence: TGTGCCAGCAGGGGACAGGGACTTTACAATGAGCAGTTCTTC. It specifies CASRGQGLYNEQFF.

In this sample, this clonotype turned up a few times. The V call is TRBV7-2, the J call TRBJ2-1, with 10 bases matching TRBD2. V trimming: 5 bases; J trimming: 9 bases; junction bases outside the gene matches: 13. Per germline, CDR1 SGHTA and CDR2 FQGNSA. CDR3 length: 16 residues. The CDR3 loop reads CASSPRGTSGVGEQFF. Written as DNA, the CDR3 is TGTGCCAGCAGCCCCCGAGGAACTAGCGGGGTTGGTGAGCAGTTCTTC.

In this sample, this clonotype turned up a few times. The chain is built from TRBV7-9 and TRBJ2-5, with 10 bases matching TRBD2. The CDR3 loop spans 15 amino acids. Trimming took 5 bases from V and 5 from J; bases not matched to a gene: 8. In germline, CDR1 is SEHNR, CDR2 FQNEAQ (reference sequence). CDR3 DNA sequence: TGTGCCAGCAGCATACAAGCGGGGGGGCGTGAGACCCAGTACTTC. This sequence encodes CASSIQAGGRETQYF.

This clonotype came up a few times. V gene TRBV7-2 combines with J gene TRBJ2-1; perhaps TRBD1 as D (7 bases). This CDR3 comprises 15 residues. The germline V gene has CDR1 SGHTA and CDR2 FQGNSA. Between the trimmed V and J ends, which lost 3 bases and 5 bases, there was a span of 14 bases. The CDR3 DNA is TGTGCCAGCAGCTTTAGACAGGGAGGAGACAATGAGCAGTTCTTC. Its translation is CASSFRQGGDNEQFF.

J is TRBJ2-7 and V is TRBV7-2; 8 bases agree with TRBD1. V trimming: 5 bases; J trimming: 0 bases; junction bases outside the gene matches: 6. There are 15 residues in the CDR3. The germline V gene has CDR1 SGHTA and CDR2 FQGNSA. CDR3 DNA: TGTGCCAGCAGCATTCACAGGGGGTTCTCCTACGAGCAGTACTTC. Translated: CASSIHRGFSYEQYF. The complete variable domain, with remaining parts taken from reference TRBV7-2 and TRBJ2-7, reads GAGVSQSPSNKVTEKGKDVELRCDPISGHTALYWYRQSLGQGLEFLIYFQGNSAPDKSGLPSDRFSAERTGGSVSTLTIQRTQQEDSAVYLCASSIHRGFSYEQYFGPGTRLTVT.

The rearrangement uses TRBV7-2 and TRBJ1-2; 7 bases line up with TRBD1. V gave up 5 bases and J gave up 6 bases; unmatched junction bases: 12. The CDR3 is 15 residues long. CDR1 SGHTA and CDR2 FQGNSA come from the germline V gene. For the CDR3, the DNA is TGTGCCAGCAGCCCACGACAGGGCACGCCGCATGGCTACACCTTC. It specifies CASSPRQGTPHGYTF.

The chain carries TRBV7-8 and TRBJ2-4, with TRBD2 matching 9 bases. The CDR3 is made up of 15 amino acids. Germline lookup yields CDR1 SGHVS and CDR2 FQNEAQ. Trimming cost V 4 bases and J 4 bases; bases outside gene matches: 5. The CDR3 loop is CASSWSAGGKNIQYF. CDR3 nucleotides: TGTGCCAGCAGCTGGAGTGCGGGGGGGAAAAACATTCAGTACTTC. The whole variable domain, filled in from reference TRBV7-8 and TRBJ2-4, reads GAGVSQSPRYKVAKRGQDVALRCDPISGHVSLFWYQQALGQGPEFLTYFQNEAQLDKSGLPSDRFFAERPEGSVSTLKIQRTQQEDSAVYLCASSWSAGGKNIQYFGAGTRLSVL.

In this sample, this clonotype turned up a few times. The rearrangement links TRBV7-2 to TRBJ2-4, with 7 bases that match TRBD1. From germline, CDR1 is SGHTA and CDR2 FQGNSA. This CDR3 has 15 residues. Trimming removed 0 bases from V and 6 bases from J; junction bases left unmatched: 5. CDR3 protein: CASSLAGTARNIQYF. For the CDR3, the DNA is TGTGCCAGCAGCTTAGCCGGGACAGCCCGAAACATTCAGTACTTC. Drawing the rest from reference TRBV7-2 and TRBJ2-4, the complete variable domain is GAGVSQSPSNKVTEKGKDVELRCDPISGHTALYWYRQSLGQGLEFLIYFQGNSAPDKSGLPSDRFSAERTGGSVSTLTIQRTQQEDSAVYLCASSLAGTARNIQYFGAGTRLSVL.

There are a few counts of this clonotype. CDR3 residues: CASSQGGAAGANVLTF. The CDR3 DNA is TGTGCCAGCAGCCAAGGAGGTGCGGCTGGGGCCAACGTCCTGACTTTC. The chain recombines TRBV3-1 with TRBJ2-6; D is unresolved. V dropped 1 base and J dropped 2 bases, with 9 bases sitting between them. The length of the CDR3 is 16 residues. In germline, CDR1 is LGHDT, CDR2 YNNKEL (reference sequence).

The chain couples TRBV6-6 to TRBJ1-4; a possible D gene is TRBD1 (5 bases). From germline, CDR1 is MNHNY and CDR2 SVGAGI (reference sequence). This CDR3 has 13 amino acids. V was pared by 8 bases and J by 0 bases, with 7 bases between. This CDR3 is CASRQTTNEKLFF. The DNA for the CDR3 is TGTGCCAGCCGACAGACAACTAATGAAAAACTGTTTTTT.

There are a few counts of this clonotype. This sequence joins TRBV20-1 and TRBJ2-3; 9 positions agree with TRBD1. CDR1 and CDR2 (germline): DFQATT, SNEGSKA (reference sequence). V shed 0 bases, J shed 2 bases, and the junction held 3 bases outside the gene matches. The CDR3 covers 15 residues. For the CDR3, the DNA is TGCAGTGCTAGAGATGGGACAGGGTTCACAGATACGCAGTATTTT. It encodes CSARDGTGFTDTQYF.

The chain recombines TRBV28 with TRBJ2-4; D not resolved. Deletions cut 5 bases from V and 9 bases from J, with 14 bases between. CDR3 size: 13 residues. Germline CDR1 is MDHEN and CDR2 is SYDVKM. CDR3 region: CASSPPTRSIQYF. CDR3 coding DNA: TGTGCCAGCAGTCCCCCCACGCGTAGCATTCAGTACTTC.

CDR3 DNA sequence: TGCAGTGCCCCCCCCGAGAACACTGAAGCTTTCTTT. Translation gives CSAPPENTEAFF. The V and J genes are TRBV20-1 and TRBJ1-1; D remains unclear. This CDR3 has 12 residues. The germline V gene encodes CDR1 DFQATT and CDR2 SNEGSKA (reference sequence). Deletions cut 6 bases from V and 1 base from J, with 9 bases between.

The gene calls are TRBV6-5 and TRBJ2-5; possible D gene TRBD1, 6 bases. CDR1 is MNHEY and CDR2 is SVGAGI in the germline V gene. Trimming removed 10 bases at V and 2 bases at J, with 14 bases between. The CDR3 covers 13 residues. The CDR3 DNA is TGTGCCACCTCTAGGACAGTACAAGAGACCCAGTACTTC. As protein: CATSRTVQETQYF.

CDR3 bases: TGTGCCAGCAGCTTCCGGGACAGGGGGCTCGATGTGACCCAGTACTTC. Translated: CASSFRDRGLDVTQYF. V is TRBV7-8 and J is TRBJ2-5, with 12 bases lining up with TRBD1. The trim removed 3 bases at V and 7 bases at J, leaving 9 bases unmatched. This CDR3 spans 16 amino acids. Germline V CDR1 and CDR2: SGHVS, FQNEAQ.

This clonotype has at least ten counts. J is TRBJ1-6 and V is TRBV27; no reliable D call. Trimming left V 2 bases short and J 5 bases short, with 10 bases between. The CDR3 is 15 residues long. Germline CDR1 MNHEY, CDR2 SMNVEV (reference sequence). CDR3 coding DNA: TGTGCCAGCAGTTTAGGTCCTGCAAATAATTCACCCCTCCACTTT. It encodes CASSLGPANNSPLHF.

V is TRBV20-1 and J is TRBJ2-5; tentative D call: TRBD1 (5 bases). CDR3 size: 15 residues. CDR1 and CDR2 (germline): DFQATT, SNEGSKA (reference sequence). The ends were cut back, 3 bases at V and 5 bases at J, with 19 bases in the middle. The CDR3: CSASLVTGVLETQYF. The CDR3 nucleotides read TGCAGTGCTAGCTTGGTAACAGGCGTACTGGAGACCCAGTACTTC.

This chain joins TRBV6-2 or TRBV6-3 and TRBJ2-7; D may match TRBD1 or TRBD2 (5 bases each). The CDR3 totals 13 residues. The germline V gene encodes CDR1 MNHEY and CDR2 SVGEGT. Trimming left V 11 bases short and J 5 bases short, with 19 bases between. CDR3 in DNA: TGTGCCTGTAGTTACGAGGGGCGGGACGAGCAGTACTTC. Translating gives CACSYEGRDEQYF.

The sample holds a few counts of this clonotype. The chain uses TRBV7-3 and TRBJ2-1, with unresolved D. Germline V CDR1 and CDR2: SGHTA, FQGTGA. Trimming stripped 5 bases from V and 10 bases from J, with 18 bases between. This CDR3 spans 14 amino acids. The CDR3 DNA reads TGTGCCAGCAGCGCTCCTAACAGTAACCTGGAGCAGTTCTTC. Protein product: CASSAPNSNLEQFF.

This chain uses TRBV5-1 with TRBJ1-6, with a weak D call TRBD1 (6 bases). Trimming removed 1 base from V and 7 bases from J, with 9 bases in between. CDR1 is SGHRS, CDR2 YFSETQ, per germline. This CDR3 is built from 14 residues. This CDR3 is CASSLRQANSPLHF. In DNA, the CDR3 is TGCGCCAGCAGCTTGAGACAGGCGAATTCACCCCTCCACTTT.

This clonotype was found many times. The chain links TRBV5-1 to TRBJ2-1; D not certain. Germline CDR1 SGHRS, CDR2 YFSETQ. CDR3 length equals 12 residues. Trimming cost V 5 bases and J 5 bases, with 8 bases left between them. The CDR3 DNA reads TGCGCCAGCAGGGCGGAGAACAATGAGCAGTTCTTC. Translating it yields CASRAENNEQFF.

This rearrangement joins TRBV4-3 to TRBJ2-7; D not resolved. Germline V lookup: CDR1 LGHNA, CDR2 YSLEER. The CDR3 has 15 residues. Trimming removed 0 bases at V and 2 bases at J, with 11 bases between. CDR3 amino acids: CASSQDLARTYEQYF. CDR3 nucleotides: TGCGCCAGCAGCCAAGATCTCGCCAGGACCTACGAGCAGTACTTC.

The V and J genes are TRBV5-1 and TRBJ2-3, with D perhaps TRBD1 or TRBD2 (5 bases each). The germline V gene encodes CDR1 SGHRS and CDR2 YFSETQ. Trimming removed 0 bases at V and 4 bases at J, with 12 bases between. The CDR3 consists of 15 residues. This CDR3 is CASSLGGSGADTQYF. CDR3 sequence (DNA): TGCGCCAGCAGCTTGGGGGGGAGCGGTGCAGATACGCAGTATTTT. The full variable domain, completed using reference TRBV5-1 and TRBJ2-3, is KAGVTQTPRYLIKTRGQQVTLSCSPISGHRSVSWYQQTPGQGLQFLFEYFSETQRNKGNFPGRFSGRQFSNSRSEMNVSTLELGDSALYLCASSLGGSGADTQYFGPGTRLTVL.

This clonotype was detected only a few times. The CDR3 loop reads CSVTSPVDEQFF. In DNA form, the CDR3 reads TGCAGCGTTACGTCGCCGGTCGATGAGCAGTTCTTC. The chain employs TRBV29-1 and TRBJ2-1; D uncertain. Per the germline V gene, CDR1 is SQVTM and CDR2 is ANQGSEA. CDR3 length: 12 amino acids. Trimming took off 5 bases at V and 8 bases at J, with 13 bases between the two ends.

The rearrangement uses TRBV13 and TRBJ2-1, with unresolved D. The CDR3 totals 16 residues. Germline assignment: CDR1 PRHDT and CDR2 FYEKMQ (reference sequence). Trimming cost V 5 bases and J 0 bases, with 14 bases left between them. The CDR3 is CASSTNTSSSYNEQFF. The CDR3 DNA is TGTGCCAGCAGCACAAACACTTCGAGCTCCTACAATGAGCAGTTCTTC.

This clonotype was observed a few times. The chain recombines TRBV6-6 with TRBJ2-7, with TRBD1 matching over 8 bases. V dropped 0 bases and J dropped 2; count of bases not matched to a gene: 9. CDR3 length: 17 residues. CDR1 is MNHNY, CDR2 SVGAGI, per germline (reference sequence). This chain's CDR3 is CASSYSIGQGATYEQYF. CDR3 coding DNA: TGTGCCAGCAGTTACTCGATCGGCCAGGGGGCTACCTACGAGCAGTACTTC.

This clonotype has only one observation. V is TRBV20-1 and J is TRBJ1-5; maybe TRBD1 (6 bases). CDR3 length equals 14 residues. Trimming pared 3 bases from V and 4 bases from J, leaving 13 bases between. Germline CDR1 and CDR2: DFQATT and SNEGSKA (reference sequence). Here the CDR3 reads CSARGTGPNQPQHF. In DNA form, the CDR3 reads TGCAGTGCTAGGGGAACAGGGCCGAATCAGCCCCAGCATTTT.

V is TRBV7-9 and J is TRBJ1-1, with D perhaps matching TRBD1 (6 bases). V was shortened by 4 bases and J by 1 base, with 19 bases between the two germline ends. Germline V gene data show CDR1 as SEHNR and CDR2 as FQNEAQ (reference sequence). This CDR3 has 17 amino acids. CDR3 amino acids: CASSSKSSRDTNTEAFF. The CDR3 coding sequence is TGTGCCAGCAGCTCAAAATCGTCCAGGGACACGAACACTGAAGCTTTCTTT.

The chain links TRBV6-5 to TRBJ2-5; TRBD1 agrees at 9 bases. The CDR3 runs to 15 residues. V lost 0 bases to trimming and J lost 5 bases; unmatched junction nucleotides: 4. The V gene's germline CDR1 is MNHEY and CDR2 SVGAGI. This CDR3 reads CASSYSGTGFETQYF. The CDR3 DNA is TGTGCCAGCAGTTACTCTGGGACAGGGTTCGAGACCCAGTACTTC.

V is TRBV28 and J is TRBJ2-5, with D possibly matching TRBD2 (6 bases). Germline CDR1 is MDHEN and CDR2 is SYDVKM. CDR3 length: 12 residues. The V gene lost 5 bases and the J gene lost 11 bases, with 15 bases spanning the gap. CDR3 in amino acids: CASSLSLGRQYF. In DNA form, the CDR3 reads TGTGCCAGCAGTCTGAGCCTTGGGAGGCAGTACTTC.